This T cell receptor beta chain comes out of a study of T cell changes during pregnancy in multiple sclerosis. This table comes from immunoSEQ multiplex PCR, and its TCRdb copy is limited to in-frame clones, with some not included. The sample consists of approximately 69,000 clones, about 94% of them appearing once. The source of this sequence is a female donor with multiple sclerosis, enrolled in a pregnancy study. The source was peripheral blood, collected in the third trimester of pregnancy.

In DNA, the CDR3 is TGTGCCAGCAGTCCCGCTGACATGGCTTTCTCTGGGGCCAACGTCCTGACTTTC. It specifies CASSPADMAFSGANVLTF. The gene calls are TRBV27 and TRBJ2-6; D not certain. The CDR3 sequence is 18 residues long. The germline CDR1 and CDR2 sequences are MNHEY and SMNVEV (reference sequence). The V gene lost 5 bases and the J gene lost 0 bases, with 17 bases spanning the gap.